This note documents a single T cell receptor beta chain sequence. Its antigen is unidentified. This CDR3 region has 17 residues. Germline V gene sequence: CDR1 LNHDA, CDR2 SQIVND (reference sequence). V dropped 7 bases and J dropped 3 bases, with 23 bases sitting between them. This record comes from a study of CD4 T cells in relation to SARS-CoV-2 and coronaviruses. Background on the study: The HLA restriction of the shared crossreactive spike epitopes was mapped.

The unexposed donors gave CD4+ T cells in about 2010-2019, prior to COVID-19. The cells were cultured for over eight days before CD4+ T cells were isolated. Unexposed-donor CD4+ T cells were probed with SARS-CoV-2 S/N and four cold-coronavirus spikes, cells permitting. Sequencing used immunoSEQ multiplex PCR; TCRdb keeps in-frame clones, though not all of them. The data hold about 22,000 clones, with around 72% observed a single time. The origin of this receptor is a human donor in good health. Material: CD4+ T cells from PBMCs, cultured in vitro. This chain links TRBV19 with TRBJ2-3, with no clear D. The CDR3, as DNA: TGTGCCAGTAAGGTTGGGCCTTGGGCAGGAGATACAGATACGCAGTATTTT. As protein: CASKVGPWAGDTDTQYF.